Below, one T cell receptor (beta chain) is given with its context. The CDR3 runs to 15 residues. Germline lookup yields CDR1 GTSNPN and CDR2 SVGIG (reference sequence). V shed 7 bases, J shed 5 bases, and the junction held 11 bases outside the gene matches. Measured with immunoSEQ multiplex PCR; TCRdb has only the in-frame clones, and not every one. Of over 300,000 clones in the sample, approximately 91% were seen once. This specimen comes from a study of blood T cell repertoires in COVID-19. The overall study: Samples came from the United States, Italy and Spain, spanning acute and convalescent COVID-19. T cells, B-cell-depleted T cells, or PBMCs provided the cDNA or gDNA that served as material.

Sample: PBMCs or T cells enriched from blood (not recorded which). The receptor's source is a middle-aged woman who had recovered from COVID-19. The rearrangement links TRBV30 to TRBJ2-2, with 9 nucleotides matching TRBD1. CDR3 nucleotides: TGTGCCTCCCGATATAGGACAGGGGTGACCGGGGAGCTGTTTTTT. Translating gives CASRYRTGVTGELFF.